The rows below give T cell receptor beta chains drawn from one sample of a study of identical twins. TCRdb itself ran the 5' RACE reads through MiXCR, one entry per CDR3 protein. The table shows a few hundred thousand distinct CDR3 sequences, with around 9.6% occurring only once. These same records also appear under a second study, on yellow fever vaccine responses in identical twins.

The sample consisted of PBMCs. These receptors all stem from a woman between 18 and 29 years old in good health. CDR3s include the opening cysteine and the closing phenylalanine or tryptophan. Fields, in order: J gene, V gene, CDR3 protein.

j_gene: TRBJ2-3; v_gene: TRBV6-2/TRBV6-3; CDR3aa: CASRDGSFLGTDTQYF
j_gene: TRBJ2-1; v_gene: TRBV4-1; CDR3aa: CASSQPTASGSNEQFF
j_gene: TRBJ2-7; v_gene: TRBV21-1; CDR3aa: CASSKCRDRVHEQYF
j_gene: TRBJ2-1; v_gene: TRBV7-2; CDR3aa: CASSLYGSSGGNEQFF
j_gene: TRBJ2-7; v_gene: TRBV15; CDR3aa: CATSRDWDGNEQYF
j_gene: TRBJ2-1; v_gene: TRBV12-3/TRBV12-4; CDR3aa: CASSLMWGGGEQFF
j_gene: TRBJ2-2; v_gene: TRBV12-3/TRBV12-4; CDR3aa: CASIPLPPGELFF
j_gene: TRBJ2-5; v_gene: TRBV7-2; CDR3aa: CASRTPGGQETQYF
j_gene: TRBJ2-4; v_gene: TRBV15; CDR3aa: CATSRGTTLAKNIQYF
j_gene: TRBJ2-1; v_gene: TRBV14; CDR3aa: CASSRQTGLGNNEQFF
j_gene: TRBJ2-7; v_gene: TRBV7-2; CDR3aa: CASSAGLGPYEQYF
j_gene: TRBJ2-3; v_gene: TRBV7-9; CDR3aa: CASSPYPGGTDTQYF
j_gene: TRBJ2-1; v_gene: TRBV19; CDR3aa: CASSSGLVYDEQFF
j_gene: TRBJ2-2; v_gene: TRBV7-9; CDR3aa: CASSFEAGHTGELFF
j_gene: TRBJ2-1; v_gene: TRBV9; CDR3aa: CASSPSGSEQFF
j_gene: TRBJ2-1; v_gene: TRBV4-1; CDR3aa: CASRPPGLAGVEQFF
j_gene: TRBJ2-7; v_gene: TRBV12-3/TRBV12-4; CDR3aa: CASSLPGYEQYF
j_gene: TRBJ2-7; v_gene: TRBV7-8; CDR3aa: CASSPGEGMNEQYF